This T cell receptor beta chain was recovered during a study of chemoradiotherapy in HPV16-positive cancers. This clone was recorded once. Its antigen is not identified. Sequenced by immunoSEQ multiplex PCR; TCRdb stores in-frame clones only, minus some. The profile shows about 39,000 clones, around 80% of them singletons. Samples were taken several times over chemoradiotherapy. The study's findings and limits: Better recurrence-free survival went with HPV-responsive T-cell expansion in HPV16-positive patients.

This TCR was recovered from a human donor with HPV-associated anogenital cancer. Specimen: blood, collected from a patient who underwent chemoradiotherapy.

This CDR3 is CASSPGTLAGYTF. CDR3 sequence (DNA): TGTGCCAGTAGTCCAGGGACGTTAGCTGGCTACACCTTC. V gene TRBV19 combines with J gene TRBJ1-2, with a tentative D call TRBD1 (5 bases). Between the trimmed V and J ends, which lost 5 bases and 7 bases, there was a span of 14 bases. Germline loops: CDR1 LNHDA, CDR2 SQIVND (reference sequence). The CDR3 is 13 residues long.